One and the same sample provided the 10 T cell receptor beta chains below, sequenced in a study of CD8+ T cells in alopecia areata. TCR sequencing used cDNA made by reverse transcription of extracted RNA. Only in-frame clones appear in the TCRdb table, and some are missing; sequencing was by immunoSEQ multiplex PCR. The table has about 130,000 clones, about 51% seen once. Treatment denoted: oral pan-JAK inhibitor, 5-10 mg twice daily. The sequencing used CD8+ T cells sorted from blood, collected at week 4, from a patient treated with tofacitinib. Receptors were obtained from a human donor with alopecia areata.

This clone has just a few counts. V usage is TRBV27 and J usage is TRBJ1-6; D unresolved. The CDR3 covers 14 residues. The V and J ends lost 6 bases and 14 bases respectively, with 20 bases between them. Per the germline V gene, CDR1 is MNHEY and CDR2 is SMNVEV (reference sequence). CDR3 protein: CASSLSGNVKTLHF. CDR3 DNA sequence: TGTGCCAGCAGCCTCTCGGGGAACGTGAAGACCCTCCACTTT.

This sequence joins TRBV13 and TRBJ2-1; 8 nucleotides agree with TRBD2. CDR1 is PRHDT, CDR2 FYEKMQ, per germline (reference sequence). J was trimmed by 8 bases and V by 3 bases; bases with no gene match: 9. The CDR3 runs 15 residues. Here the CDR3 reads CASSFQRGTRDEQFF. DNA of the CDR3: TGTGCCAGCAGCTTTCAGCGGGGGACTCGGGATGAGCAGTTCTTC. The complete variable domain, with remaining parts taken from reference TRBV13 and TRBJ2-1, reads AAGVIQSPRHLIKEKRETATLKCYPIPRHDTVYWYQQGPGQDPQFLISFYEKMQSDKGSIPDRFSAQQFSDYHSELNMSSLELGDSALYFCASSFQRGTRDEQFFGPGTRLTVL.

This clone showed up many times. At one boundary the junction diverges from the germline segment, which might be a read error. This sequence joins TRBV27 and TRBJ2-7; D gene ambiguous. The CDR3 extends over 13 amino acids. From germline, CDR1 is MNHEY and CDR2 SMNVEV (reference sequence). The CDR3 region is CASSLSISLPRDF. CDR3 nucleotide sequence: TGTGCCAGCAGTTTATCGATTTCGCTCCCACGGGACTTC.

The V and J genes are TRBV29-1 and TRBJ2-6; tentative D call: TRBD2 (5 bases). The CDR3 extends over 13 amino acids. Trimming stripped 5 bases from V and 0 bases from J, with 5 bases between. The germline CDR1 and CDR2 sequences are SQVTM and ANQGSEA. As DNA, the CDR3 is TGCAGCGTTCGGGGCTCTGGGGCCAACGTCCTGACTTTC. Translating gives CSVRGSGANVLTF.

The chain links TRBV6-1 to TRBJ2-7, with 11 bases aligning to TRBD2. CDR1 and CDR2 from the germline V gene are MNHNS and SASEGT. The junction had 6 bases not matched to a gene; V was cut back by 6 bases and J by 2 bases. The CDR3 is 15 amino acids. CDR3 loop: CASREVAGGTYEQYF. CDR3 bases: TGTGCCAGCAGAGAGGTAGCGGGGGGGACCTACGAGCAGTACTTC.

This clone was observed a few times. The rearrangement joins TRBV5-1 to TRBJ2-7, with TRBD2 identical over 16 bases. V lost 4 bases, J lost 5 bases, and 6 bases stayed unmatched. This CDR3 contains 16 residues. Germline V lookup: CDR1 SGHRS, CDR2 YFSETQ. Written as DNA, the CDR3 is TGCGCCAGCAGCCCGGGACTAGCGGGGGGGCTTGACGAGCAGTACTTC. The encoded protein is CASSPGLAGGLDEQYF.

The chain couples TRBV19 to TRBJ2-2, with D tentatively TRBD1 (6 bases). Trimming left V 7 bases short and J 5 bases short, with 8 bases between. The V gene's germline CDR1 is LNHDA and CDR2 SQIVND (reference sequence). The CDR3 has 12 residues. The CDR3 reads CASIQGTGELFF. CDR3 sequence (DNA): TGTGCCAGTATCCAGGGGACCGGGGAGCTGTTTTTT.

This clone has at least ten counts. This sequence joins TRBV7-2 and TRBJ2-2; the match to TRBD2 covers 9 bases. Trimming removed 1 base from V and 5 bases from J; junction bases left unmatched: 5. Germline V lookup: CDR1 SGHTA, CDR2 FQGNSA. The CDR3 has 16 amino acids. The CDR3 sequence: CASSLGVSGRTGELFF. The CDR3 nucleotides are TGTGCCAGCAGCTTAGGTGTTAGCGGGAGAACCGGGGAGCTGTTTTTT.

This chain links TRBV10-3 with TRBJ2-1; D is unclear. CDR3 size: 13 residues. Deletions cut 8 bases from V and 0 bases from J, with 8 bases between. CDR1 and CDR2 (germline): ENHRY, SYGVKD. The CDR3 DNA is TGTGCCATCCACAATAGCTCCTACAATGAGCAGTTCTTC. Encoded protein: CAIHNSSYNEQFF.

This clone has more than one count but fewer than ten. CDR3 bases: TGTGCCTGGAGTGTACGCGGAAACACCATATATTTT. Its protein is CAWSVRGNTIYF. This chain joins TRBV30 and TRBJ1-3; D remains unclear. This CDR3 is 12 amino acids long. Trimming removed 0 bases at V and 4 bases at J, with 4 bases between. CDR1 GTSNPN and CDR2 SVGIG come from the germline V gene (reference sequence).